The 14 T cell receptor beta chains listed next were all sequenced from one sample in a study of blood T cell repertoires in COVID-19. Sequencing used immunoSEQ multiplex PCR; TCRdb keeps in-frame clones, though not all of them. The sample lists 150,000 to 200,000 clones, around 85% seen once, with about 3.5% in the top ten. The sample comprised peripheral blood. The receptors shown here come from a human donor with acute or convalescent COVID-19. The donor label of this sample is uncertain.

This chain links TRBV27 with TRBJ2-3, with TRBD1 as a possible D gene (7 bases). The V gene lost 4 bases and the J gene lost 3 bases, with 14 bases spanning the gap. The CDR3 runs 15 residues. Per the germline V gene, CDR1 is MNHEY and CDR2 is SMNVEV (reference sequence). The CDR3 DNA reads TGTGCCAGCAGTTCTCGACAGGGAGGTACAGATACGCAGTATTTT. Protein product: CASSSRQGGTDTQYF.

The rearrangement joins TRBV7-8 to TRBJ1-1, with D possibly matching TRBD1 (6 bases). Germline V gene lookup returns CDR1 SGHVS and CDR2 FQNEAQ. The CDR3 contains 15 residues. Trimming pared 4 bases from V and 8 bases from J, leaving 20 bases between. CDR3: CASSYLPQGRGEAFF. The DNA for the CDR3 is TGTGCCAGCAGCTACCTCCCACAGGGTAGAGGGGAAGCTTTCTTT.

Concerning this clone: The sample contains more than one DNA sequence encoding this CDR3. The V and J genes are TRBV9 and TRBJ1-2; 7 nucleotides align to TRBD1. CDR3 length: 12 residues. After removal of 2 bases from V and 5 bases from J, the junction contained 0 bases not matched to a gene. Germline V gives CDR1 SGDLS, CDR2 YYNGEE. DNA of the CDR3: TGTGCCAGCAGCGTGACAGGGTATGGCTACACCTTC. Encoded protein: CASSVTGYGYTF.

The table lists this clone with a count of one. The chain is built from TRBV9 and TRBJ2-3; D is perhaps TRBD2 (8 bases). V shed 5 bases and J shed 1 base, with 14 bases lying between them. CDR3 size: 15 residues. CDR1 is SGDLS, CDR2 YYNGEE, per germline. Written as DNA, the CDR3 is TGTGCCAGCAGTAGGGGGCGGGGGGGCACAGATACGCAGTATTTT. It specifies CASSRGRGGTDTQYF.

There are a few counts of this clone. The chain recombines TRBV2 with TRBJ2-7, with D possibly TRBD1 on 6 matching bases. Germline assignment: CDR1 SNHLY and CDR2 FYNNEI. The CDR3 loop spans 12 amino acids. The V and J ends lost 6 bases and 3 bases respectively, with 9 bases between them. This CDR3 is CASRTDSYEQYF. CDR3 in DNA: TGTGCCAGCAGAACGGACAGCTACGAGCAGTACTTC.

In its sample, this clone was seen a few times. The chain has TRBV5-5 and TRBJ1-2; D gene unclear. V lost 2 bases and J 9 bases, leaving 17 bases between the germline ends. This CDR3 region has 14 residues. Germline CDR1 reads SGHKS; CDR2 reads YYEKEE (reference sequence). CDR3 residues: CASSLTGDLWSYTF. Here the CDR3 DNA reads TGTGCCAGCAGCTTAACCGGAGATCTATGGAGCTACACCTTC.

The rearrangement uses TRBV28 and TRBJ1-4; 8 bases match TRBD1. The CDR3 is 16 residues long. Germline CDR1 MDHEN, CDR2 SYDVKM. Losses at the gene ends were 8 bases for V and 3 bases for J; bases not matched to a gene: 11. The CDR3 spells CASASQGAEANEKLFF. The CDR3 DNA is TGTGCCAGCGCCTCCCAGGGGGCGGAGGCTAATGAAAAACTGTTTTTT.

The chain joins TRBV25-1 to TRBJ1-2, with D perhaps TRBD1 (5 bases). CDR1 is MGHDK and CDR2 is SYGVNS in the germline V gene. V lost 1 base, J lost 7 bases, and 22 bases lay in between. This CDR3 contains 17 residues. The CDR3 sequence is CASSESGRRGVSGGYTF. Here the CDR3 DNA reads TGTGCCAGCAGTGAATCCGGCAGAAGGGGTGTTTCGGGTGGCTACACCTTC.

The chain is built from TRBV4-1 and TRBJ2-2; D call uncertain. Germline CDR1 MGHRA, CDR2 YSYEKL. The V end was cut by 4 bases, the J end by 7 bases, with 7 bases between. This CDR3 has 12 residues. DNA of the CDR3: TGCGCCAGCAGCCCAAGTAGCGGGGAGCTGTTTTTT. Its translation: CASSPSSGELFF.

Regarding this clone: The sample holds other DNA sequences that translate to the same CDR3. The CDR3 region has the DNA TGTGCCAGCAGTTACGGGCGAAACACTGAAGCTTTCTTT. Its translation: CASSYGRNTEAFF. This sequence joins TRBV6-5 and TRBJ1-1; D unclear. Germline V lookup: CDR1 MNHEY, CDR2 SVGAGI. There are 13 residues in the CDR3. Trimming took 2 bases from V and 2 from J, leaving 6 bases between them.

J is TRBJ2-7 and V is TRBV14; 8 bases are shared with TRBD1. Per the germline V gene, CDR1 is SGHDN and CDR2 is FVKESK. V was pared by 0 bases and J by 12 bases, with 7 bases of the junction left unmatched. CDR3 length: 13 residues. CDR3 loop: CASSQDRTGSLYF. The CDR3 region has the DNA TGTGCCAGCAGCCAAGACAGGACAGGGAGTTTGTACTTC. The full variable domain, with the rest looked up from reference TRBV14 and TRBJ2-7, is EAGVTQFPSHSVIEKGQTVTLRCDPISGHDNLYWYRRVMGKEIKFLLHFVKESKQDESGMPNNRFLAERTGGTYSTLKVQPAELEDSGVYFCASSQDRTGSLYFGPGTRLTVT.

CDR3 nucleotide sequence: TGTGCCAGCAGCGAGGGACCAGGGGCGGCAGCCTACGAGCAGTACTTC. This encodes CASSEGPGAAAYEQYF. The genes are TRBV9 and TRBJ2-7; D perhaps matches TRBD1 (6 bases). With 3 bases removed from V and 2 bases from J, the gap between germline ends came to 18 bases. CDR1 and CDR2 (germline): SGDLS, YYNGEE. This CDR3 has 16 residues.

The gene calls are TRBV28 and TRBJ1-6; 8 bases agree with TRBD1. J lost 4 bases, V lost 3 bases, and 14 bases had no gene match. The CDR3 loop spans 19 amino acids. Germline lookup yields CDR1 MDHEN and CDR2 SYDVKM. The CDR3 bases are TGTGCCAGCAGTTTCCGTTCCTCCGGGACAGGATTTTATAATTCACCCCTCCACTTT. It translates to CASSFRSSGTGFYNSPLHF.

The V gene is TRBV10-2, the J gene TRBJ2-7; D call uncertain. Trimming removed 6 bases at V and 0 bases at J, with 15 bases between. The CDR3 runs 15 residues. The V gene's germline CDR1 is WSHSY and CDR2 SAAADI. CDR3 region: CASRHVETSSYEQYF. The CDR3 nucleotides are TGCGCCAGCAGACACGTCGAGACAAGCTCCTACGAGCAGTACTTC.